Listed here is a single T cell receptor beta chain. As yet, its antigen is unknown. Here immunoSEQ multiplex PCR was the method, and the copy in TCRdb shows in-frame clones only, minus some. The sample has 150,000 to 200,000 clones; roughly 94% are singletons. Germline CDR1 LNHDA, CDR2 SQIVND (reference sequence). This CDR3 comprises 18 residues. The ends were cut back, 7 bases at V and 0 bases at J, with 19 bases in the middle. The sample is drawn from a study of T cell responses to AZD1222 COVID-19 vaccine. The study's findings and limits: Mapped onto spike, vaccine-associated CD4 TCRs spanned it and were dominant at 160-218 and 743-854. Compared with day 0, the breadth and depth of the Spike-specific TCR repertoire rose significantly after two doses of AZD1222. Researchers took repertoire samples only after the peak T cell response had come. White British people made up most donors, females outnumbered males, and clonal diversity was possibly underestimated.

The TCR sequence derives from an adult who received the AZD1222 COVID-19 vaccine. Sequencing was performed on peripheral blood, taken 28 days after the second AZD1222 dose. The chain is built from TRBV19 and TRBJ2-6; weak D call: TRBD1 (6 bases). The CDR3 nucleotides are TGTGCCAGTACCCGTGGGGACATCCTATTCTCTGGGGCCAACGTCCTGACTTTC. It specifies CASTRGDILFSGANVLTF.